Sequencing of this T cell receptor (beta chain) was carried out in a study of blood T cell repertoires in COVID-19. Sequencing was performed with immunoSEQ multiplex PCR; in TCRdb, only in-frame clones are kept and a portion is missing. The data hold 110,000 or so clones, with around 85% observed a single time. CDR1 is SGHTS and CDR2 is YDEGEE in the germline V gene. The CDR3 is 16 residues long. Trimming removed 2 bases at V and 3 bases at J, with 17 bases between. The chain combines TRBV5-8 with TRBJ1-2, with D uncertain. The sequencing sample was made of peripheral blood. The source of this sequence is a man between 65 and 85 years old who had recovered from COVID-19. The CDR3 nucleotides are TGTGCCAGCAGCTTAAACCGACTGTGGCTAGACTATGGCTACACCTTC. Its protein is CASSLNRLWLDYGYTF.